This T cell receptor (beta chain) comes out of a study of regulatory T cells in long-lasting Graves disease. This clonotype was picked up many times. At one end the junction does not follow the germline gene, possibly because of a read error. HTBI primers from iRepertoire and Arm-PCR of CDR3 regions yielded the TCR beta libraries. TCRdb used MiXCR to reprocess the multiplex PCR reads, holding one entry per CDR3 protein. The sample includes a few hundred thousand distinct CDR3 sequences, 23% seen only once; the top ten take around 30%. Time point: persistent/refractory GD, antithyroid drugs over 5 years with positive TRAb. PBMCs provided the RNA from which the TCR library was made. The sample consisted of peripheral blood mononuclear cells (PBMCs), taken when the disease was refractory, from a patient treated with antithyroid drugs. This TCR came from a woman aged 35 to 49 with Graves disease.

The CDR3 region is CSARVTGFFSPLHF. The CDR3 DNA is TGCAGTGCAAGAGTGACAGGGTTTTTCTCACCCCTCCACTTT. This sequence joins TRBV20-1 and TRBJ1-6, with 7 bases aligning to TRBD1. The CDR3 has 14 amino acids. Germline CDR1 is DFQATT and CDR2 is SNEGSKA (reference sequence).